The T cell receptor beta chain under discussion was sequenced for a study of early T cells in non-severe SARS-CoV-2 infection. Across the study: Alpha and beta chains were unpaired, from unsorted whole-blood bulk RNA.

Researchers attached unique molecular identifiers to individual cDNA molecules. TCRdb analysed the 5' RACE reads with MiXCR anew, one entry per CDR3 protein. The sample gives approximately 70,000 distinct CDR3 sequences, about a tenth of which show up once; approximately 8% is in the top ten. Whole-study results and caveats: Missing private and CD4 specificities, VDJdb matching favored anti-spike CD8 responses.

As concerns this clonotype: Its antigen is currently unknown.

Germline CDR1 ENHRY, CDR2 SYGVKD. The CDR3 totals 15 residues. Trimming took off 2 bases at V and 4 bases at J, with 14 bases between the two ends. This sequence joins TRBV10-3 and TRBJ1-2; D is perhaps TRBD1 (5 bases). This material consisted of whole blood, taken at baseline. The origin of this receptor is an adult who was a healthcare worker with PCR-confirmed SARS-CoV-2 infection or an uninfected control (not recorded which). In DNA form, the CDR3 reads TGTGCCATCAGTGAGGTAGTGGGGACTGTCTATGGCTACACCTTC. It specifies CAISEVVGTVYGYTF.